The rows below give T cell receptor beta chains drawn from one sample of a study of Graves' ophthalmopathy and Graves' hyperthyroidism. TCRdb used MiXCR to reprocess the multiplex PCR reads, holding one entry per CDR3 protein. The data hold 350,000 to 450,000 distinct CDR3 sequences, with about 17% observed a single time. Sequencing was done on a sample of peripheral blood. Every receptor here comes from a woman aged 18-29 years with Graves' ophthalmopathy. Both conserved end residues are part of each CDR3. D genes are given only for firm matches. Some rows have no size entry. The others give once, few or many, or a class for an expanded clone.

clone_size j_call v_call d_call cdr3_aa cdr3_nt
many TRBJ1-5 TRBV6-1 TRBD1 CASREPGQRKPQHF TGTGCCAGCAGGGAACCGGGACAGAGAAAGCCCCAGCATTTT
many TRBJ2-5 TRBV7-2 TRBD2 CASSWTRLAGSGTQYF TGTGCCAGCAGCTGGACCAGACTAGCGGGTTCCGGGACCCAGTACTTC
NA TRBJ1-5 TRBV4-1 NA CASSQITTGSQPQHF TGCGCCAGCAGCCAGATTACTACAGGGAGTCAGCCCCAGCATTTT
NA TRBJ1-1 TRBV28 NA CASSWMLGQQGMNTEAFF TGTGCCAGCAGTTGGATGCTGGGACAACAGGGCATGAACACTGAAGCTTTCTTT
NA TRBJ1-6 TRBV6-1 NA CASRPERNSNSPLHF TGTGCCAGCAGACCTGAGAGGAATTCTAATTCACCCCTCCACTTT
many TRBJ1-3 TRBV5-1 NA CASSLAALAGNTIYF TGCGCCAGCAGCTTGGCCGCCCTCGCTGGAAACACCATATATTTT
many TRBJ1-5 TRBV20-1 TRBD1 CSAYRRDRENQPQHF TGCAGTGCCTACCGCCGGGACAGGGAAAATCAGCCCCAGCATTTT
many TRBJ2-2 TRBV20-1 NA CSASGLLYTGELFF TGCAGTGCTAGCGGACTTTTGTACACCGGGGAGCTGTTTTTT
many TRBJ2-7 TRBV11-2 NA CASSFSGQTSPYEQYF TGTGCCAGCAGTTTTTCAGGGCAGACATCTCCCTACGAGCAGTACTTC
NA TRBJ1-3 TRBV11-1 NA CASSPTMAQRRNTIYF TGTGCCAGCAGCCCAACCATGGCTCAACGTAGAAACACCATATATTTT
NA TRBJ1-2 TRBV30 NA CAWADIGYAF TGTGCCTGGGCAGACATTGGCTACGCCTTC
many TRBJ1-2 TRBV28 NA CASSSRVNYGYTF TGTGCCAGCAGTTCTCGGGTCAACTATGGCTACACCTTC
many TRBJ2-5 TRBV20-1 NA CSARSVLDQETQYF TGCAGTGCTAGAAGTGTTCTGGACCAAGAGACCCAGTACTTC
many TRBJ1-3 TRBV6-5 NA CASSYSLGRSSGNTIYF TGTGCCAGCAGTTACTCGTTGGGGAGAAGCTCTGGAAACACCATATATTTT
many TRBJ2-7 TRBV5-1 TRBD1 CASSRTGTASYEQYF TGCGCCAGCAGTCGGACCGGGACAGCATCCTACGAGCAGTACTTC
many TRBJ1-5 TRBV12-3/TRBV12-4 TRBD1 CASTLTSGTGGVSPQHF TGTGCCAGCACTCTCACCTCCGGGACAGGGGGCGTAAGTCCCCAGCATTTT
NA TRBJ1-5 TRBV27 NA CASKGQGNQPQHF TGTGCCAGCAAGGGTCAGGGCAATCAGCCCCAGCATTTT
many TRBJ2-5 TRBV9 NA CASSVDGGWETQYF TGTGCCAGCAGCGTAGATGGGGGCTGGGAGACCCAGTACTTC
few TRBJ2-5 TRBV5-5 NA CASSLFLLIQETQYF TGTGCCAGCAGCTTGTTTTTACTAATCCAAGAGACCCAGTACTTC
many TRBJ1-2 TRBV2 TRBD1 CASSGTGDYGYTF TGTGCCAGCAGCGGGACAGGGGACTATGGCTACACCTTC
many TRBJ2-2 TRBV11-1 NA CASSFSDGELFF TGTGCCAGCAGCTTTTCCGACGGGGAGCTGTTTTTT
many TRBJ2-4 TRBV7-2 NA CASSLESSSYRYF TGTGCCAGCAGCTTAGAGTCTAGCTCTTATAGGTACTTC
many TRBJ2-7 TRBV6-1 TRBD2 CASRPLAASYEQYF TGTGCCAGCAGGCCTCTAGCGGCTTCCTACGAGCAGTACTTC
NA TRBJ2-2 TRBV6-1 NA CASSPRLDGELFF TGTGCCAGCAGCCCCCGGTTGGACGGGGAGCTGTTTTTT
many TRBJ2-2 TRBV24-1 TRBD2 CATSATSGSLGTGELFF TGTGCCACCAGTGCGACTAGCGGGAGTCTGGGCACCGGGGAGCTGTTTTTT
many TRBJ2-2 TRBV28 NA CASSLGSVGGELFF TGTGCCAGCAGTTTAGGATCAGTTGGCGGGGAGCTGTTTTTT
NA TRBJ2-7 TRBV27 NA CASSLGTSTYEQYF TGTGCCAGCAGTTTAGGGACATCCACCTACGAGCAGTACTTC
NA TRBJ1-1 TRBV12-3/TRBV12-4 NA CASSLNALSTEAFF TGTGCCAGCAGTTTGAATGCGTTAAGTACTGAAGCTTTCTTT
NA TRBJ2-7 TRBV24-1 TRBD1 CATSARDSSYEQYF TGTGCCACCAGCGCCCGGGACAGCTCCTACGAGCAGTACTTC
NA TRBJ1-2 TRBV7-8 NA CASSSGGKKLYGYTF TGTGCCAGCAGCAGTGGAGGAAAGAAACTCTATGGCTACACCTTC
many TRBJ1-5 TRBV5-6 NA CASSHTGSSGQPQHF TGTGCCAGCAGCCATACCGGGAGTAGCGGACAGCCCCAGCATTTT
NA TRBJ1-2 TRBV6-5 TRBD1 CASSYLGQGPNYGYTF TGTGCCAGCAGTTACCTGGGACAGGGGCCTAACTATGGCTACACCTTC
NA TRBJ2-6 TRBV20-1 NA CSARARNSRSGANVLTF TGCAGTGCTAGAGCAAGAAACAGTCGCTCTGGGGCCAACGTCCTGACTTTC
many TRBJ1-4 TRBV18 NA CASSPSEGWGNEKLFF TGTGCCAGCTCACCCTCCGAGGGGTGGGGCAATGAAAAACTGTTTTTT
NA TRBJ2-7 TRBV7-4 NA CASSLLGHRVLGDEQYF TGTGCCAGCAGCCTACTGGGTCACAGGGTTCTGGGGGACGAGCAGTACTTC
NA TRBJ2-7 TRBV28 TRBD1 CASSLSGTGATDEQYF TGTGCCAGCAGTTTATCCGGGACAGGGGCAACCGACGAGCAGTACTTC